What follows is one T cell receptor (beta chain) and its context. What it recognizes is unknown. These data originate in a study of T cell responses to AZD1222 COVID-19 vaccine. Germline CDR1 reads MNHNS; CDR2 reads SASEGT. With V trimmed by 2 bases and J by 3 bases, 10 bases remained unmatched. There are 17 residues in the CDR3. Profiling relied on immunoSEQ multiplex PCR, and the TCRdb table lists in-frame clones only, not all of them. The repertoire holds about 100,000 clones, with about 87% as singletons. Findings and limits, study-wide: Most donors were white British and more were female, and clonal diversity was possibly underestimated. An increase in Spike-specific TCR breadth and depth was observed after two AZD1222 doses.

The genes are TRBV6-1 and TRBJ2-7; 10 nucleotides agree with TRBD2. The sequence derives from an adult in good health. The specimen was peripheral blood, collected on day 0 of AZD1222 vaccination. This CDR3 is CASSERETSGFIYEQYF. CDR3 sequence (DNA): TGTGCCAGCAGTGAACGGGAGACTAGCGGGTTCATCTACGAGCAGTACTTC.